One sample yielded the 28 T cell receptor beta chains listed below, sequenced in a study of blood T cells in healthy people across ages. Combining a sample-barcoded 5' primer with a J-beta primer mix, a second PCR ran for roughly 7 to 11 cycles. TCRdb re-called the 5' RACE reads with MiXCR, one entry per CDR3 protein. The sample consists of some 1.4 million distinct CDR3 sequences, 40% to 50% of them appearing once. Sequencing used blood. These receptors were taken from a woman aged 18 to 35 in good health.

Many counts were recorded for this clonotype. V and J are TRBV27 and TRBJ2-3, with D maybe TRBD2 (6 bases). Germline V gives CDR1 MNHEY, CDR2 SMNVEV (reference sequence). Trimming removed 5 bases from V and 3 bases from J, with 15 bases in between. This CDR3 region has 15 residues. Here the CDR3 reads CASSPPGGSTDTQYF. CDR3 in DNA: TGTGCCAGCAGTCCCCCCGGGGGTTCTACAGATACGCAGTATTTT.

V is TRBV7-2 and J is TRBJ2-1; D not resolved. Trimming took off 5 bases at V and 1 base at J, with 12 bases between the two ends. This CDR3 is 15 amino acids long. Germline CDR1 reads SGHTA; CDR2 reads FQGNSA. This CDR3 reads CASSRTPYSYNEQFF. The CDR3 bases are TGTGCCAGCAGCCGGACCCCCTATTCCTACAATGAGCAGTTCTTC.

A note on this clonotype: A much larger clone sits a single nucleotide away, making a read error possible. The V and J genes are TRBV4-1 and TRBJ2-7; D is unclear. Per germline, CDR1 MGHRA and CDR2 YSYEKL. With 0 bases removed from V and 7 bases from J, the gap between germline ends came to 4 bases. The CDR3 is 11 residues long. CDR3 nucleotides: TGCGCCAGCAGCCAAGATTGGGAGCAGTACTTC. Residues: CASSQDWEQYF.

This chain connects TRBV29-1 to TRBJ2-5; D might be TRBD1 (5 bases). The germline V gene encodes CDR1 SQVTM and CDR2 ANQGSEA. This CDR3 contains 16 residues. Trimming stripped 7 bases from V and 1 base from J, with 22 bases between. The CDR3 sequence is CSAAWGTSAPQETQYF. CDR3 sequence (DNA): TGCAGCGCTGCATGGGGCACAAGCGCTCCCCAAGAGACCCAGTACTTC.

This rearrangement joins TRBV20-1 to TRBJ1-1, with 7 nucleotides matching TRBD1. Germline CDR1 DFQATT, CDR2 SNEGSKA (reference sequence). The CDR3 has 13 amino acids. The junction had 6 bases not matched to a gene; V was cut back by 5 bases and J by 3 bases. The CDR3 protein is CSAHRDRDTEAFF. The CDR3 DNA sequence: TGCAGTGCTCACCGGGACAGAGACACTGAAGCTTTCTTT.

This chain links TRBV7-3 with TRBJ2-7, with D perhaps TRBD2 (6 bases). The germline V gene encodes CDR1 SGHTA and CDR2 FQGTGA. Trimming took 0 bases from V and 7 from J, leaving 25 bases between them. The CDR3 runs to 18 residues. Written as DNA, the CDR3 is TGTGCCAGCAGCTTAACCGGATCGACGGGGGTTAGATCGGGGGAGCAGTACTTC. Translating gives CASSLTGSTGVRSGEQYF.

V gene TRBV15 combines with J gene TRBJ1-2, with unresolved D. Germline CDR1 LNHNV, CDR2 YYDKDF (reference sequence). Deletions cut 5 bases from V and 0 bases from J, with 13 bases between. CDR3 size: 15 residues. CDR3 residues: CATSVSKYANYGYTF. CDR3 DNA: TGTGCCACCAGCGTTAGTAAATATGCTAACTATGGCTACACCTTC.

The CDR3 is CASSLGGRDLITDTQYF. In DNA form, the CDR3 reads TGTGCCAGCAGCTTGGGGGGCCGGGACTTAATCACAGATACGCAGTATTTT. This chain connects TRBV5-4 to TRBJ2-3; tentatively, D is TRBD2 (6 bases). The CDR3 loop spans 17 amino acids. The germline V gene has CDR1 SGHNT and CDR2 YYREEE (reference sequence). V shed 0 bases and J shed 2 bases, with 16 bases lying between them.

This sequence joins TRBV4-1 and TRBJ2-3; 8 bases align to TRBD2. The length of the CDR3 is 16 residues. V gave up 5 bases and J gave up 1 base; unmatched junction bases: 8. Germline lookup yields CDR1 MGHRA and CDR2 YSYEKL. CDR3 sequence reads: CASSLTSARGTDTQYF. CDR3 DNA: TGCGCCAGCAGCTTGACTAGCGCTAGGGGCACAGATACGCAGTATTTT.

This clonotype was counted a few times. This chain uses TRBV6-5 with TRBJ2-2, with a weak D call TRBD2 (5 bases). CDR1 is MNHEY and CDR2 is SVGAGI in the germline V gene. The CDR3 loop spans 15 amino acids. V was shortened by 3 bases and J by 5 bases, with 13 bases between the two germline ends. CDR3: CASSYRTGVTGELFF. For the CDR3, the DNA is TGTGCCAGCAGTTATCGGACTGGGGTTACCGGGGAGCTGTTTTTT.

For the CDR3, the DNA is TGCGCCAGCACGGTCACTAGCGGGAGTGAGACCCAGTACTTC. This gives the protein CASTVTSGSETQYF. V usage is TRBV10-2 and J usage is TRBJ2-5, with 11 bases matching TRBD2. The CDR3 has 14 amino acids. From germline, CDR1 is WSHSY and CDR2 SAAADI. The V gene end was trimmed by 7 bases and the J gene end by 5 bases; junction bases not matched to a gene: 6.

The CDR3 coding sequence is TGTGCCAGCCAGACAGGGGGGTCGGGCAATCAGCCCCAGCATTTT. Translated: CASQTGGSGNQPQHF. This chain joins TRBV28 and TRBJ1-5, with 9 positions matching TRBD1. The CDR3 is 15 amino acids. J lost 2 bases, V lost 8 bases, and 7 bases had no gene match. Germline V gene lookup returns CDR1 MDHEN and CDR2 SYDVKM.

At least ten counts were recorded for this clonotype. The chain recombines TRBV20-1 with TRBJ2-1; D possibly corresponds to TRBD1 (6 bases). Germline CDR1 DFQATT, CDR2 SNEGSKA (reference sequence). Trimming shortened V by 6 bases and J by 3 bases, and 9 bases separated the two germline ends. This CDR3 comprises 12 residues. This CDR3 is CSANRVYNEQFF. DNA of the CDR3: TGCAGTGCCAACAGGGTCTACAATGAGCAGTTCTTC.

The sample holds a few counts of this clonotype. A junction end diverges from the germline sequence, so it may reflect a read error. V is TRBV7-8 and J is TRBJ2-5; D possibly corresponds to TRBD2 (5 bases). The CDR3 sequence is 15 residues long. Germline V CDR1 and CDR2: SGHVS, FQNEAQ. Here the CDR3 DNA reads TGTGCCATCAGCTCCTCCGGGATCCTTCAAGAGACCCAGTACTTC. Amino acid sequence: CAISSSGILQETQYF.

In its sample, this clonotype was seen once. This sequence joins TRBV7-9 and TRBJ2-3, with 10 bases aligning to TRBD1. Germline trimming cut 3 bases from V and 5 bases from J; bases unmatched to any gene: 8. Germline V gene lookup returns CDR1 SEHNR and CDR2 FQNEAQ (reference sequence). The CDR3 runs to 16 residues. The CDR3 is CASSFSDRGHVDTQYF. DNA for the CDR3: TGTGCCAGCAGCTTCAGTGACAGGGGGCATGTAGATACGCAGTATTTT.

The CDR3 protein is CSAFLQGDYGYTF. CDR3 DNA sequence: TGCAGTGCTTTCCTACAGGGGGACTATGGCTACACCTTC. J is TRBJ1-2 and V is TRBV20-1; 8 positions agree with TRBD1. CDR3 length equals 13 residues. J was trimmed by 3 bases and V by 5 bases; bases with no gene match: 5. Germline CDR1 DFQATT, CDR2 SNEGSKA (reference sequence).

Details on this clonotype: A junction end diverges from the germline sequence, so it may reflect a read error. The chain uses TRBV6-5 and TRBJ2-6, with a weak D call TRBD2 (6 bases). The length of the CDR3 is 15 residues. Looked up from germline, CDR1 is MNHEY and CDR2 is SVGAGI. The DNA of the CDR3 is TGTGCCAGCAGTTACGGGGGAGGTGGGGCCAACATCCTGACTTTC. Residues: CASSYGGGGANILTF.

There are a few counts of this clonotype. The V call is TRBV2, the J call TRBJ2-1; unclear D gene. Germline-derived CDR1 and CDR2 are SNHLY and FYNNEI. The V gene lost 4 bases and the J gene lost 0 bases, with 13 bases spanning the gap. This CDR3 is built from 16 residues. CDR3 sequence reads: CASSGAALYSYNEQFF. CDR3 DNA: TGTGCCAGCAGTGGCGCGGCGCTTTACTCCTACAATGAGCAGTTCTTC.

This rearrangement joins TRBV7-2 to TRBJ2-4; 12 nucleotides align to TRBD1. Trimming took 5 bases from V and 9 from J; bases not matched to a gene: 5. The CDR3 contains 14 residues. Germline CDR1 reads SGHTA; CDR2 reads FQGNSA. The CDR3 DNA reads TGTGCCAGCAGCCCCGGGACAGGGGGCGTCATTCAGTACTTC. This codes for CASSPGTGGVIQYF.

CDR3 residues: CSASSDFSQTEFF. CDR3 in DNA: TGCAGTGCTTCCTCCGACTTCAGTCAAACGGAGTTCTTC. This chain links TRBV20-1 with TRBJ2-1; no clear D. CDR1 is DFQATT, CDR2 SNEGSKA, per germline (reference sequence). The CDR3 has 13 residues. V dropped 5 bases and J dropped 14 bases, with 22 bases sitting between them.

The V and J genes are TRBV12-3 or TRBV12-4 and TRBJ1-2; 10 nucleotides align to TRBD1. The length of the CDR3 is 14 residues. V was pared by 10 bases and J by 6 bases, with 11 bases of the junction left unmatched. CDR3 sequence reads: CATDTGTGVHGYTF. The CDR3 coding sequence is TGTGCCACCGATACCGGGACAGGGGTGCATGGCTACACCTTC.

The chain recombines TRBV7-9 with TRBJ2-1, with 9 positions matching TRBD1. The end of the DNA is better explained by TRBJ2-7, so the J call may be wrong. Germline assignment: CDR1 SEHNR and CDR2 FQNEAQ (reference sequence). The CDR3 runs 15 residues. CDR3 coding DNA: TGTGCCAGCAGCTCGGGACAGGGTTCCTACAATGAGCAGTACTTC. It yields the protein CASSSGQGSYNEQYF.

The chain is built from TRBV7-9 and TRBJ2-5; 7 nucleotides agree with TRBD1. The CDR3 runs to 14 residues. Trimming at V came to 6 bases and at J to 4 bases, leaving 8 bases not matched to a gene. In germline, CDR1 is SEHNR, CDR2 FQNEAQ (reference sequence). CDR3 in DNA: TGTGCCAGCAGAAGACAGGGTGGCGGAGAGACCCAGTACTTC. Translation: CASRRQGGGETQYF.

This clonotype has a single count. At one end, the junction sequence differs from germline, possibly due to a read error. The V gene is TRBV3-1, the J gene TRBJ2-7, with 9 nucleotides matching TRBD1. Germline V lookup: CDR1 LGHDT, CDR2 YNNKEL (reference sequence). The CDR3 is made up of 14 amino acids. CDR3 loop: CASSLGTGLREQYF. In DNA form, the CDR3 reads TGTGCCAGTAGCCTCGGGACAGGGTTGCGCGAGCAGTACTTC.

This rearrangement joins TRBV27 to TRBJ2-3, with D perhaps TRBD2 (7 bases). In germline, CDR1 is MNHEY, CDR2 SMNVEV (reference sequence). V lost 7 bases and J 2 bases, leaving 19 bases between the germline ends. The CDR3 extends over 16 amino acids. The CDR3 coding sequence is TGTGCCAGCATCAATTCCGGCGGGGGCCCCACAGATACGCAGTATTTT. This codes for CASINSGGGPTDTQYF.

J is TRBJ2-7 and V is TRBV2; tentative D call: TRBD2 (6 bases). V was trimmed by 4 bases and J by 5 bases, leaving 12 bases between them. This CDR3 is 13 amino acids long. Germline V CDR1 and CDR2: SNHLY, FYNNEI. The CDR3 DNA reads as TGTGCCAGCAGTGCCGGAGGGAGCCACGAGCAGTACTTC. It is translated as CASSAGGSHEQYF.

This clonotype was detected only a few times. The chain couples TRBV18 to TRBJ2-5; 8 bases line up with TRBD2. The CDR3 has 17 amino acids. Per germline, CDR1 KGHSH and CDR2 LQKENI. V dropped 8 bases and J dropped 1; count of bases not matched to a gene: 15. CDR3 region: CASPSGRRAGSQETQYF. Here the CDR3 DNA reads TGTGCCAGCCCCAGCGGGAGACGGGCGGGGTCCCAAGAGACCCAGTACTTC.

As to this clonotype: A junction boundary mismatches the germline segment, possibly from a read error. The rearrangement links TRBV2 to TRBJ2-7; D uncertain. In germline, CDR1 is SNHLY, CDR2 FYNNEI. The CDR3 is made up of 11 amino acids. The CDR3 DNA is TGTGCCGGCAGGCCTACCTACGAGCAGTACTTC. Protein product: CAGRPTYEQYF.